This entry lists 9 T cell receptor beta chains sequenced from one sample in a study of T cell repertoires in cytomegalovirus infection. TCRdb re-analysed the reads in MiXCR, keeping a single row per CDR3 protein. In the table there are under 300,000 distinct CDR3 sequences, 10% to 15% of which are singletons. Sequenced: PBMCs. The source of these receptors is a human donor in good health (CMV status not recorded). Some clones in this sample may be carry-over from other donors' samples.

This chain connects TRBV5-6 to TRBJ2-5; 7 nucleotides agree with TRBD2. The CDR3 totals 15 residues. The V gene's germline CDR1 is SGHDT and CDR2 YYEEEE. V shed 3 bases, J shed 5 bases, and the junction held 10 bases outside the gene matches. The CDR3 loop is CASSSAGKVRETQYF. CDR3 DNA: TGTGCCAGCAGCTCAGCGGGGAAGGTGAGGGAGACCCAGTACTTC. Using reference TRBV5-6 and TRBJ2-5 for the parts outside the CDR3, the full variable domain is DAGVTQSPTHLIKTRGQQVTLRCSPKSGHDTVSWYQQALGQGPQFIFQYYEEEERQRGNFPDRFSGHQFPNYSSELNVNALLLGDSALYLCASSSAGKVRETQYFGPGTRLLVL.

This clonotype has a count of ten or more. The chain couples TRBV19 to TRBJ1-5; D is ambiguous. This CDR3 region has 14 residues. CDR1 and CDR2 (germline): LNHDA, SQIVND (reference sequence). Deletions cut 2 bases from V and 4 bases from J, with 9 bases between. DNA of the CDR3: TGTGCCAGTAGTATACCGGGAAAAAATCAGCCCCAGCATTTT. This translates into CASSIPGKNQPQHF.

A few counts support this clonotype. The chain links TRBV3-1 to TRBJ2-5; D is undetermined. CDR1 LGHDT and CDR2 YNNKEL come from the germline V gene (reference sequence). This CDR3 is built from 14 residues. V shed 4 bases and J shed 2 bases, with 11 bases lying between them. The CDR3 region is CASSLLSTQETQYF. The CDR3 nucleotides read TGTGCCAGCAGCCTCCTTTCGACACAAGAGACCCAGTACTTC.

V usage is TRBV7-9 and J usage is TRBJ2-7; a possible D gene is TRBD1 (5 bases). The ends were cut back, 2 bases at V and 2 bases at J, with 7 bases in the middle. CDR1 and CDR2 from the germline V gene are SEHNR and FQNEAQ (reference sequence). The CDR3 is made up of 13 amino acids. Here the CDR3 reads CASSLKDTYEQYF. DNA of the CDR3: TGTGCCAGCAGCTTAAAGGACACCTACGAGCAGTACTTC.

This clonotype turned up a few times. The gene calls are TRBV14 and TRBJ2-3, with D uncertain. There are 17 residues in the CDR3. Germline assignment: CDR1 SGHDN and CDR2 FVKESK. Between the trimmed V and J ends, which lost 4 bases and 1 base, there was a span of 18 bases. The CDR3: CASSRELTPRGTDTQYF. Here the CDR3 DNA reads TGTGCCAGCAGCCGGGAACTAACTCCAAGAGGCACAGATACGCAGTATTTT.

In its sample, this clonotype was seen many times. The chain joins TRBV23-1 to TRBJ2-7; TRBD1 aligns across 9 bases. TRBV23-1 is annotated as an ORF whose role is uncertain. The CDR3 covers 16 residues. V dropped 3 bases and J dropped 1; count of bases not matched to a gene: 7. CDR3 in amino acids: CASSHRDRELSYEQYF. CDR3 in DNA: TGCGCCAGCAGTCATAGGGACAGGGAACTTTCCTACGAGCAGTACTTC.

This clonotype was seen many times. The V gene is TRBV11-2, the J gene TRBJ1-1, with D perhaps matching TRBD1 (5 bases). V lost 6 bases to trimming and J lost 11 bases, with 19 bases between them. This CDR3 region has 13 residues. CDR1 and CDR2 (germline): SGHAT, FQNNGV. Here the CDR3 reads CASRPGASEGAFF. In DNA form, the CDR3 reads TGTGCCAGCAGACCCGGGGCGTCTGAGGGTGCTTTCTTT.

This rearrangement joins TRBV15 to TRBJ2-1; D might be TRBD2 (5 bases). From germline, CDR1 is LNHNV and CDR2 YYDKDF (reference sequence). V was trimmed by 2 bases and J by 6 bases, leaving 11 bases between them. The CDR3 has 14 residues. The CDR3 sequence is CATSRQRASNEQFF. The CDR3 DNA follows: TGTGCCACCAGCAGACAGAGGGCCAGCAATGAGCAGTTCTTC.

DNA for the CDR3: TGCGCCAGCAGCTTGGACGGGACAGGGCCCCAAGAGACCCAGTACTTC. Its protein product is CASSLDGTGPQETQYF. The J gene is TRBJ2-5, the V gene TRBV5-1; TRBD1 agrees at 9 bases. Germline loops: CDR1 SGHRS, CDR2 YFSETQ. The CDR3 extends over 16 amino acids. Trimming at V came to 0 bases and at J to 1 base, leaving 4 bases not matched to a gene.